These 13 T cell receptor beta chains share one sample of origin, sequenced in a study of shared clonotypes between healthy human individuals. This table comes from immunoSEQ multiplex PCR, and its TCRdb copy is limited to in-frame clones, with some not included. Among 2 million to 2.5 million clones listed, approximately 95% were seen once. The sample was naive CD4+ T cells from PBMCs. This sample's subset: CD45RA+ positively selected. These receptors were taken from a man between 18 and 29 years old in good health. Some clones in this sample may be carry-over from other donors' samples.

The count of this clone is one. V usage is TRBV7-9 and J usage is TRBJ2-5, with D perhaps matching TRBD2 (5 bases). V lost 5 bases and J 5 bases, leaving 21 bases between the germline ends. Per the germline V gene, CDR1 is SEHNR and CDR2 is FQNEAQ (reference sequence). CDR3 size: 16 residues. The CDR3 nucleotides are TGTGCCAGCAGCGATCGAACCGGGAAGATAAGGGAGACCCAGTACTTC. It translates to CASSDRTGKIRETQYF.

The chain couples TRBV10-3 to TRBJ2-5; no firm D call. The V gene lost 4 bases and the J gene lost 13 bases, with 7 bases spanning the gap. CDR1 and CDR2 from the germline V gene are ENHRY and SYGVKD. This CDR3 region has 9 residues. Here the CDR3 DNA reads TGTGCCATCAGTGCCTCGGGGTACTTC. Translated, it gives CAISASGYF.

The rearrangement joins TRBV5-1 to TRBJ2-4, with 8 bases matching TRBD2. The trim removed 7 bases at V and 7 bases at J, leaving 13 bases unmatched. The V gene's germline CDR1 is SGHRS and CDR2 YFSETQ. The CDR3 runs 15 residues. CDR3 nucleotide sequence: TGCGCCAGCTCACTATCAGCGGGAGATTTGAACATTCAGTACTTC. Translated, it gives CASSLSAGDLNIQYF.

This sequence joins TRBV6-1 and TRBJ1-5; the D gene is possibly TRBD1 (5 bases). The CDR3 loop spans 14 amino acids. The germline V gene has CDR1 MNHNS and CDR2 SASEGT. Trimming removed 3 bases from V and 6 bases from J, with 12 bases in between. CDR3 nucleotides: TGTGCCAGCAGTGACAGGGAATATGGTCAGCCCCAGCATTTT. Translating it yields CASSDREYGQPQHF.

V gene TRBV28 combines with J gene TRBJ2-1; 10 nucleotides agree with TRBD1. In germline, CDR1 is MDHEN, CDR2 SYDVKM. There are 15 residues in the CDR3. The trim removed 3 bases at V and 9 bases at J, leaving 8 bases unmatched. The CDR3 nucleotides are TGTGCCAGCAGTTTCCGGACAGGGGGTTACCCTGAGCAGTTCTTC. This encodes CASSFRTGGYPEQFF.

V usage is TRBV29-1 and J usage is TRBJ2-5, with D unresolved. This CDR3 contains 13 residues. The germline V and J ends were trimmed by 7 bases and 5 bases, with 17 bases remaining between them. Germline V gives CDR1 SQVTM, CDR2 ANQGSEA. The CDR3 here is CSAGRNTGETQYF. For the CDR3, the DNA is TGCAGCGCTGGGCGGAATACCGGGGAGACCCAGTACTTC.

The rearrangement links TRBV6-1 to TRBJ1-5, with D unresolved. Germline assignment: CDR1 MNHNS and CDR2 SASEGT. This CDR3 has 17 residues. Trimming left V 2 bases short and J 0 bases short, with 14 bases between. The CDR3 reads CASSEPLAKGSNQPQHF. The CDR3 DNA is TGTGCCAGCAGTGAACCCCTCGCCAAGGGTAGCAATCAGCCCCAGCATTTT.

CDR3: CASRPGTGGLETQYF. CDR3 nucleotide sequence: TGTGCCAGCAGACCCGGGACAGGGGGATTGGAGACCCAGTACTTC. This chain connects TRBV28 to TRBJ2-5, with TRBD1 matching over 11 bases. The junction had 8 bases not matched to a gene; V was cut back by 6 bases and J by 5 bases. Germline V gives CDR1 MDHEN, CDR2 SYDVKM. The CDR3 is 15 residues long.

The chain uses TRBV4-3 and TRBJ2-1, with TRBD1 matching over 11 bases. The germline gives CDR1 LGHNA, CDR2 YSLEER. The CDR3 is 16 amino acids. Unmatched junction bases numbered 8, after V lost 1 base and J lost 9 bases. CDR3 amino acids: CASSQVFRTGGTEQFF. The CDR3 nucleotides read TGCGCCAGCAGCCAAGTATTCAGGACAGGGGGCACTGAGCAGTTCTTC.

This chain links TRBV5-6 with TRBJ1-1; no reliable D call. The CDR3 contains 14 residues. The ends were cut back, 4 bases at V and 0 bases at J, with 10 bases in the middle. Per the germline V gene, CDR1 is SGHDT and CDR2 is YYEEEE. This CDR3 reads CASSLLNMNTEAFF. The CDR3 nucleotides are TGTGCCAGCAGCCTCCTTAATATGAACACTGAAGCTTTCTTT.

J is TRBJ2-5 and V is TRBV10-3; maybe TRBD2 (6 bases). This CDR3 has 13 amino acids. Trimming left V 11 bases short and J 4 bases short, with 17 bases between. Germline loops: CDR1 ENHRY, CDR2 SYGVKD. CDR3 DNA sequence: TGTGCCTTAGCCGCGGGGTTTGGAGAGACCCAGTACTTC. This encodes CALAAGFGETQYF.

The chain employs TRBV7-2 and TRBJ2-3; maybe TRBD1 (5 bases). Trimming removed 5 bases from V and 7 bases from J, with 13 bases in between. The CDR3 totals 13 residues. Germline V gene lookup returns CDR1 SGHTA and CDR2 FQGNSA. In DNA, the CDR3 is TGTGCCAGCAGCCGTCGACAGACCAATACGCAGTATTTT. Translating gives CASSRRQTNTQYF.

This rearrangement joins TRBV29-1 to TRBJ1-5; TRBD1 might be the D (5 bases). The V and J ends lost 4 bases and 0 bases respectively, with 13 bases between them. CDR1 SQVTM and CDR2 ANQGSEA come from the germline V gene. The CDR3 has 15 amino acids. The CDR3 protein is CSVGFGGLSNQPQHF. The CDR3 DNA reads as TGCAGCGTTGGTTTCGGGGGTCTTAGCAATCAGCCCCAGCATTTT.